This T cell receptor (beta chain) was sequenced in a study of response to subunit inactivated influenza vaccine (dated by TCRdb to 2017 to 2018). About the full investigation: The study used deep quantitative T cell receptor repertoire profiling to track responses to a trivalent subunit inactivated influenza vaccine. What the authors observed across the whole study: The authors suggested that each seasonal influenza vaccination may recruit only a limited number of new T cells.

From its cysteine to its phenylalanine, the CDR3 spans 13 amino acids. Kept here is only the CDR3 DNA, which spans 39 bases and is read in frame from base 1. Trimming at the junction amounts to 7 bases on V and 2 bases on J, and the germline ends lie 12 bases apart. CDR1 and CDR2 (SGHRS, YFSETQ) derive from the germline V gene. This clonotype was seen a few times. This receptor's antigen is unknown. No quality values exist for individual bases; no much larger clone is one base distant. Library generation was performed with RT-PCR. For sequencing, an Illumina HiSeq 2500 was employed. TCRdb trimmed public reads at Q25 via fastp, called clones via MiXCR and kept in-frame beta chains. Rows are combined by CDR3 protein, so each entry shows the most common genes and DNA. Across this sample there are roughly 670,000 distinct CDR3 sequences, with 13% to 15% seen only once. The ten biggest clones cover 7.6% of the sample.

This TCR derives from a man between 45 and 60 years old who received an inactivated influenza vaccine. Donor details come from another sample of the same person, matched by shared clones. This receptor chain uses TRBV5-1 and TRBJ2-5; the D match is possibly TRBD1 or TRBD2, with 7 bases aligned in each. Specimen: PBMCs from blood, collected 14 to 15 days before vaccination. CDR3 region: CASCRGGQETQYF. The nucleotide sequence is TGCGCCAGCTGCAGGGGGGGACAAGAGACCCAGTACTTC.